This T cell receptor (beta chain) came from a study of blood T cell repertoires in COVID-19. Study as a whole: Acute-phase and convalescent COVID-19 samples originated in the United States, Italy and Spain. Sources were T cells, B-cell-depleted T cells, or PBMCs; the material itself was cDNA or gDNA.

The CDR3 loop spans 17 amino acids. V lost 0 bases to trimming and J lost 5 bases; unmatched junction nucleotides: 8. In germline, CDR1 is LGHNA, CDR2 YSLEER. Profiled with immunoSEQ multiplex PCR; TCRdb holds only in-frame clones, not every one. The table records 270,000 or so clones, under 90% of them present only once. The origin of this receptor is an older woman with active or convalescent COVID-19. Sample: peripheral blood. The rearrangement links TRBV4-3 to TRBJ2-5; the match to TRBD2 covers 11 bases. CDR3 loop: CASSQEPLAGGGETQYF. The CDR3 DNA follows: TGCGCCAGCAGCCAAGAGCCCCTAGCGGGGGGTGGTGAGACCCAGTACTTC.